This paragraph reports one T cell receptor beta chain. In the original analysis: Amplifying reference gene primers gave estimates of nucleated cell counts. Assay used: immunoSEQ multiplex PCR; TCRdb lists only in-frame clones, some missing. For V, J and clone size, that table is used; D and trimming come from the DNA. This table has approximately 300,000 clones, approximately 85% appearing once. This specimen belongs to a study of blood T cell repertoires in COVID-19. As for the study in general: Spain, Italy and the United States supplied samples that represented acute and convalescent COVID-19. T cells, B-cell-depleted T cells, or PBMCs supplied cDNA or gDNA.

This CDR3 has 15 amino acids. CDR1 is SGHTA and CDR2 is FQGNSA in the germline V gene. V lost 5 bases and J lost 2; bases outside the gene matches: 8. The chain is built from TRBV7-2 and TRBJ2-7; 8 nucleotides align to TRBD1. The sequence came from a woman aged 45-65 years with acute or convalescent COVID-19. Source material: peripheral blood. CDR3 nucleotide sequence: TGTGCCAGCAGCCATGCGGACAGGGTGGCCTACGAGCAGTACTTC. It is translated as CASSHADRVAYEQYF.